The 30 T cell receptor beta chains in this list originate from one sample, sequenced in a study of blood T cell repertoires in COVID-19. Profiled with immunoSEQ multiplex PCR; TCRdb holds only in-frame clones, not every one. The sample holds approximately 440,000 clones; about nine tenths are singletons and the top ten take roughly 0.7%. The specimen was PBMCs or T cells enriched from blood (not recorded which). The receptors here all came from a young woman who had recovered from COVID-19.

This chain connects TRBV12-5 to TRBJ1-5; the match to TRBD1 covers 8 bases. Losses at the gene ends were 7 bases for V and 6 bases for J; bases not matched to a gene: 8. This CDR3 has 14 residues. Germline V lookup: CDR1 LGHNT, CDR2 FRNRAP. CDR3 nucleotide sequence: TGTGCTAGTGCGCAGGGGGCGTATAGTCAGCCCCAGCATTTT. The encoded protein is CASAQGAYSQPQHF.

The chain is built from TRBV7-2 and TRBJ2-5, with 7 bases fitting TRBD2. Germline CDR1 SGHTA, CDR2 FQGNSA. The CDR3 length is 14 residues. After removal of 6 bases from V and 2 bases from J, the junction contained 6 bases not matched to a gene. CDR3 coding DNA: TGTGCCAGCAGGCGCTCGGGACTACAAGAGACCCAGTACTTC. Encoded protein: CASRRSGLQETQYF.

V usage is TRBV10-3 and J usage is TRBJ2-5, with 15 bases matching TRBD2. Germline lookup yields CDR1 ENHRY and CDR2 SYGVKD. This CDR3 is 16 amino acids long. V was pared by 6 bases and J by 5 bases, with 7 bases of the junction left unmatched. The CDR3 bases are TGTGCCATCAGCCCCGGGACTAGCGGGGGGACGGAGACCCAGTACTTC. Encoded protein: CAISPGTSGGTETQYF.

The rearrangement links TRBV25-1 to TRBJ1-1; weak D call: TRBD1 (5 bases). The CDR3 contains 13 residues. The V and J ends lost 2 bases and 5 bases respectively, with 9 bases between them. Germline CDR1 is MGHDK and CDR2 is SYGVNS. The CDR3 loop reads CASSERGDTEAFF. DNA of the CDR3: TGTGCCAGCAGTGAACGGGGGGATACTGAAGCTTTCTTT. Together with reference TRBV25-1 and TRBJ1-1, the CDR3 gives the full variable domain: EADIYQTPRYLVIGTGKKITLECSQTMGHDKMYWYQQDPGMELHLIHYSYGVNSTEKGDLSSESTVSRIRTEHFPLTLESARPSHTSQYLCASSERGDTEAFFGQGTRLTVV.

The genes are TRBV6-6 and TRBJ1-6; no clear D. The V gene lost 2 bases and the J gene lost 7 bases, with 6 bases spanning the gap. Germline CDR1 and CDR2: MNHNY and SVGAGI (reference sequence). The CDR3 covers 13 residues. Written as DNA, the CDR3 is TGTGCCAGCAGTTACACGGGGAATTCACCCCTCCACTTT. Protein: CASSYTGNSPLHF.

The rearrangement links TRBV5-1 to TRBJ2-2; D might be TRBD2 (6 bases). The V end lost 0 bases, the J end lost 3 bases, and 15 bases lay between the germline ends. The CDR3 has 17 residues. CDR1 is SGHRS, CDR2 YFSETQ, per germline. The CDR3 loop is CASSLAYGREDTGELFF. The CDR3 DNA reads TGCGCCAGCAGCTTGGCCTACGGCAGGGAGGACACCGGGGAGCTGTTTTTT.

A single count supports this clone. This chain uses TRBV15 with TRBJ1-2, with D perhaps matching TRBD1 (6 bases). The V gene's germline CDR1 is LNHNV and CDR2 YYDKDF (reference sequence). The CDR3 runs 13 residues. Between the trimmed V and J ends, which lost 5 bases and 3 bases, there was a span of 10 bases. The CDR3 region has the DNA TGTGCCACCAGCGGAGGGGGAGACTATGGCTACACCTTC. It yields the protein CATSGGGDYGYTF.

The CDR3 region is CASSQARLAGGETQYF. The DNA of the CDR3 is TGCGCCAGCAGCCAAGCCCGACTAGCGGGAGGAGAGACCCAGTACTTC. The chain has TRBV4-1 and TRBJ2-5, with TRBD2 identical over 13 bases. Losses at the gene ends were 1 base for V and 4 bases for J; bases not matched to a gene: 3. There are 16 residues in the CDR3. CDR1 is MGHRA and CDR2 is YSYEKL in the germline V gene.

V usage is TRBV5-4 and J usage is TRBJ2-2; the match to TRBD2 covers 16 bases. Trimming cost V 4 bases and J 7 bases; bases outside gene matches: 10. CDR3 length: 18 amino acids. Per the germline V gene, CDR1 is SGHNT and CDR2 is YYREEE (reference sequence). The CDR3 DNA sequence: TGTGCCAGCAGCGCAAGGGGACTAGCGGGGGGGCTTGTCGGGGAGCTGTTTTTT. As protein: CASSARGLAGGLVGELFF.

This clone showed up just a few times. This chain links TRBV7-8 with TRBJ2-7; a weak D match, TRBD1 (6 bases). The CDR3 is made up of 14 amino acids. V dropped 5 bases and J dropped 4 bases, with 15 bases sitting between them. CDR1 SGHVS and CDR2 FQNEAQ come from the germline V gene. The CDR3 is CASSPRTVLYEQYF. DNA for the CDR3: TGTGCCAGCAGCCCCCGGACAGTGTTATACGAGCAGTACTTC. The full variable domain, in which reference TRBV7-8 and TRBJ2-7 provide the parts outside the CDR3, is GAGVSQSPRYKVAKRGQDVALRCDPISGHVSLFWYQQALGQGPEFLTYFQNEAQLDKSGLPSDRFFAERPEGSVSTLKIQRTQQEDSAVYLCASSPRTVLYEQYFGPGTRLTVT.

The rearrangement uses TRBV7-2 and TRBJ2-7; tentatively, D is TRBD2 (5 bases). V lost 4 bases and J lost 5, with 12 bases in between. This CDR3 spans 13 amino acids. CDR1 and CDR2 from the germline V gene are SGHTA and FQGNSA. CDR3: CASSSTTGDEQYF. For the CDR3, the DNA is TGTGCCAGCAGCTCTACAACCGGGGACGAGCAGTACTTC.

The rearrangement uses TRBV9 and TRBJ1-2, with 10 bases that match TRBD1. Germline assignment: CDR1 SGDLS and CDR2 YYNGEE. The CDR3 loop spans 15 amino acids. The V segment lost 4 bases and the J segment 4 bases; nucleotides outside the gene matches: 7. CDR3 loop: CASSPQTGGAYGYTF. CDR3 bases: TGTGCCAGCAGCCCCCAGACAGGGGGCGCCTATGGCTACACCTTC.

Only a few counts were recorded for this clone. CDR3 region: CSVAGTGGEKLFF. CDR3 bases: TGCAGCGTTGCCGGGACAGGGGGTGAAAAACTGTTTTTT. The chain couples TRBV29-1 to TRBJ1-4, with TRBD1 identical over 11 bases. Trimming cost V 4 bases and J 7 bases; bases outside gene matches: 2. The CDR3 covers 13 residues. Germline assignment: CDR1 SQVTM and CDR2 ANQGSEA.

This chain joins TRBV12-3 or TRBV12-4 and TRBJ1-2; D gene ambiguous. This CDR3 region has 13 residues. The ends were cut back, 1 base at V and 8 bases at J, with 11 bases in the middle. CDR3 in amino acids: CASSLGEANGYTF. Here the CDR3 DNA reads TGTGCCAGCAGTTTAGGTGAGGCTAACGGCTACACCTTC.

For the CDR3, the DNA is TGTGCCAGCAGCAAGGGTAAATCAGGATATAGCAATCAGCCCCAGCATTTT. Translation: CASSKGKSGYSNQPQHF. The chain uses TRBV21-1 and TRBJ1-5; TRBD1 is the table's D call, not checked against the DNA. TRBV21-1 has pseudogene status. CDR3 size: 17 residues.

The J gene is TRBJ1-5, the V gene TRBV19, with D possibly matching TRBD1 (5 bases). The V and J ends lost 8 bases and 0 bases respectively, with 8 bases between them. CDR3 length: 13 residues. Germline values: CDR1 LNHDA, CDR2 SQIVND (reference sequence). The CDR3 DNA reads as TGTGCCAGTTCGACAGTTAGCAATCAGCCCCAGCATTTT. Translation: CASSTVSNQPQHF.

The chain combines TRBV12-3 or TRBV12-4 with TRBJ2-7; D gene unclear. CDR3 length equals 12 residues. The germline V and J ends were trimmed by 2 bases and 2 bases, with 4 bases remaining between them. DNA for the CDR3: TGTGCCAGCAGTTTATCCACCTACGAGCAGTACTTC. Amino acid sequence: CASSLSTYEQYF.

This clone has only a few counts. The V and J genes are TRBV6-5 and TRBJ1-6; D is uncertain. This CDR3 contains 13 residues. Germline lookup yields CDR1 MNHEY and CDR2 SVGAGI. V gave up 7 bases and J gave up 10 bases, with 14 bases separating them. The CDR3 DNA reads as TGTGCCAGCATCGGGGAATTTGAATCACCCCTCCACTTT. It yields the protein CASIGEFESPLHF.

The V gene is TRBV7-8, the J gene TRBJ1-1; D remains unclear. From germline, CDR1 is SGHVS and CDR2 FQNEAQ. V was clipped by 5 bases and J by 5 bases, with 27 bases between them. The CDR3 is 18 amino acids. The CDR3 nucleotides read TGTGCCAGCAGCCTACCCAAGGACGGGCGAAAAACGGGGACTGAAGCTTTCTTT. Protein product: CASSLPKDGRKTGTEAFF.

The chain is built from TRBV27 and TRBJ1-1; D is possibly TRBD1 (5 bases). Looked up from germline, CDR1 is MNHEY and CDR2 is SMNVEV (reference sequence). CDR3 length: 14 residues. Trimming took off 7 bases at V and 5 bases at J, with 17 bases between the two ends. The CDR3: CASNPGLGGTEAFF. DNA of the CDR3: TGTGCCAGCAATCCGGGACTAGGTGGGACTGAAGCTTTCTTT.

In this sample, this clone turned up once. Within the sample, other DNA sequences also encode this same CDR3. This chain uses TRBV5-1 with TRBJ1-2, with a tentative D call TRBD1 (6 bases). V lost 3 bases and J 3 bases, leaving 9 bases between the germline ends. Germline CDR1 SGHRS, CDR2 YFSETQ. The CDR3 contains 13 residues. The CDR3 bases are TGCGCCAGCAGCTCACAGGGCGACTATGGCTACACCTTC. Protein: CASSSQGDYGYTF.

The chain couples TRBV5-1 to TRBJ2-1, with 9 bases lining up with TRBD2. V lost 4 bases to trimming and J lost 7 bases; unmatched junction nucleotides: 15. In germline, CDR1 is SGHRS, CDR2 YFSETQ. This CDR3 is 17 amino acids long. The CDR3 is CASSPSGGGALLNEQFF. The CDR3 bases are TGCGCCAGCAGCCCGTCTGGCGGGGGGGCCTTATTAAATGAGCAGTTCTTC.

This clone was seen once. The chain couples TRBV5-1 to TRBJ2-1; 14 nucleotides agree with TRBD2. The length of the CDR3 is 20 residues. CDR1 and CDR2 (germline): SGHRS, YFSETQ. J gave up 0 bases and V 5 bases, and 13 bases lay outside the gene matches. DNA of the CDR3: TGCGCCAGCAGATTGCCGGGACTAGCGGGGGCTAACAGCTCCTACAATGAGCAGTTCTTC. This encodes CASRLPGLAGANSSYNEQFF.

V and J are TRBV14 and TRBJ1-2; no reliable D call. The CDR3 sequence is 16 residues long. CDR1 is SGHDN and CDR2 is FVKESK in the germline V gene. V gave up 1 base and J gave up 0 bases, with 12 bases separating them. CDR3 in amino acids: CASSQAMTPANYGYTF. In DNA form, the CDR3 reads TGTGCCAGCAGCCAAGCGATGACACCAGCTAACTATGGCTACACCTTC.

Details on this clone: The identical CDR3 is also encoded by other nucleotide sequences in the sample. This chain joins TRBV5-1 and TRBJ2-5, with 7 bases matching TRBD2. J lost 2 bases, V lost 2 bases, and 3 bases had no gene match. The V gene's germline CDR1 is SGHRS and CDR2 YFSETQ. The CDR3 runs to 14 residues. CDR3 sequence: CASSLEAGQETQYF. CDR3 bases: TGCGCCAGCAGCTTAGAAGCGGGGCAAGAGACCCAGTACTTC.

In its sample, this clone was seen a few times. The V call is TRBV7-2, the J call TRBJ2-7; the match to TRBD2 covers 9 bases. V gave up 0 bases and J gave up 2 bases; unmatched junction bases: 2. Germline CDR1 SGHTA, CDR2 FQGNSA. CDR3 length equals 15 residues. DNA of the CDR3: TGTGCCAGCAGCTTAGCTCCTAGCGGGGCCTACGAGCAGTACTTC. This codes for CASSLAPSGAYEQYF.

The rearrangement uses TRBV24-1 and TRBJ1-2, with D maybe TRBD1 (5 bases). Germline V gene sequence: CDR1 KGHDR, CDR2 SFDVKD. The length of the CDR3 is 14 residues. Trimming took 3 bases from V and 6 from J, leaving 13 bases between them. The CDR3 region is CATSDARAADGYTF. CDR3 in DNA: TGTGCCACCAGTGATGCCAGGGCGGCGGATGGCTACACCTTC.

This rearrangement joins TRBV5-6 to TRBJ2-1; 7 bases match TRBD1. The CDR3 covers 14 residues. After removal of 5 bases from V and 6 bases from J, the junction contained 8 bases not matched to a gene. Germline V lookup: CDR1 SGHDT, CDR2 YYEEEE. The DNA for the CDR3 is TGTGCCAGCAGACCGACAGGGAATCTCAATGAGCAGTTCTTC. This gives the protein CASRPTGNLNEQFF.

The V gene is TRBV7-8, the J gene TRBJ1-5; D is unclear. The length of the CDR3 is 17 residues. Germline V CDR1 and CDR2: SGHVS, FQNEAQ. V was shortened by 5 bases and J by 1 base, with 18 bases between the two germline ends. In DNA form, the CDR3 reads TGTGCCAGCAGCACAATATGGCGCGGACTAAGCAATCAGCCCCAGCATTTT. It yields the protein CASSTIWRGLSNQPQHF.

The chain couples TRBV30 to TRBJ1-2, with TRBD1 matching over 12 bases. The germline V gene encodes CDR1 GTSNPN and CDR2 SVGIG (reference sequence). The CDR3 is 13 amino acids. The trim removed 3 bases at V and 8 bases at J, leaving 4 bases unmatched. The CDR3 is CAWRAGTGGGYTF. The CDR3 coding sequence is TGTGCCTGGAGAGCCGGGACAGGGGGCGGCTACACCTTC.